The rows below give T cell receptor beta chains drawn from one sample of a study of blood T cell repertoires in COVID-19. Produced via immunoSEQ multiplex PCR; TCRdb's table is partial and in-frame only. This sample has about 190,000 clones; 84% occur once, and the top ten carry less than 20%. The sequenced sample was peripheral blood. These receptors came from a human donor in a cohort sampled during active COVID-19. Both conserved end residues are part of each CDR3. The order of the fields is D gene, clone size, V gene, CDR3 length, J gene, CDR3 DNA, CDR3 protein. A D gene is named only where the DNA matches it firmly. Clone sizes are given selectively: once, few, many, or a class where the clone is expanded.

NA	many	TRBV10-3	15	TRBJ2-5	TGTGCCATCAGTGACGGAACGGGAACCAAAGAGACCCAGTACTTC	CAISDGTGTKETQYF
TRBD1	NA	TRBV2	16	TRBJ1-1	TGTGCCAGCTCCCGACAGGGCGCTTTGATGAACACTGAAGCTTTCTTT	CASSRQGALMNTEAFF
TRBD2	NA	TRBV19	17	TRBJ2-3	TGTGCCAGTAGTATCCCGGGACTACCCGTTAGCACAGATACGCAGTATTTT	CASSIPGLPVSTDTQYF
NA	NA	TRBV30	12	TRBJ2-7	TGTGCCTTAGCTCACCCGGACAGAAGCTTTTACTTC	CALAHPDRSFYF
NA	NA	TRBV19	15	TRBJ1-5	TGTGCCAGTAGTATCTTAGCAGGGGTCCAACAGCCCCAGCATTTT	CASSILAGVQQPQHF
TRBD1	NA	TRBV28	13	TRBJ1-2	TGTGCCAGCACCCCTCCACAGGGGATCGGCTACACCTTC	CASTPPQGIGYTF
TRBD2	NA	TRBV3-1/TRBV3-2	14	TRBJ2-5	TGTGCCAGCAGCCCCGAAGCGGGACGGAAGACCCAGTACTTC	CASSPEAGRKTQYF
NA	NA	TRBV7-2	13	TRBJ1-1	TGTGCCAGCAGAAGTGTCCCAGGCACTGAAGCTTTCTTT	CASRSVPGTEAFF
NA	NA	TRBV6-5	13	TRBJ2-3	TGTGCCAGCAGACGACAGGGCACAGATACGCAGTATTTT	CASRRQGTDTQYF
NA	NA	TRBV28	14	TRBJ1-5	TGTGCCAGCAGATCAGGGTTTTCGGATCAGCCCCAGCATTTT	CASRSGFSDQPQHF
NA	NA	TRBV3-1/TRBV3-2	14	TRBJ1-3	TGTGCCAGCAGCCAAGGACTGTCTGGAAACACCATATATTTT	CASSQGLSGNTIYF
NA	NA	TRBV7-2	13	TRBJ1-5	TGTGCCAGCAGCCAACTGAACAATCAGCCCCAGCATTTT	CASSQLNNQPQHF
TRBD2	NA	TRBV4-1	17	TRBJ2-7	TGCGCCAGCAGCCAACCCTCAGGGCTAGCGGGAGAGAACGAGCAGTACTTC	CASSQPSGLAGENEQYF